This T cell receptor beta chain emerged from a study of T cell responses to AZD1222 COVID-19 vaccine. Produced via immunoSEQ multiplex PCR; TCRdb's table is partial and in-frame only. The top ten hold about 12% of the sample, which has about 84,000 clones, over 75% seen once. Study-wide points: Spike-spanning, vaccine-associated CD4 TCRs were dominant at 160-218 and 743-854. White British ancestry dominated among donors, who included more females, and clonal diversity was possibly underestimated.

Germline V gives CDR1 ENHRY, CDR2 SYGVKD. The CDR3 is 14 amino acids. The trim removed 1 base at V and 4 bases at J, leaving 2 bases unmatched. For this clone: The antigen remains unidentified.

This sequence joins TRBV10-3 and TRBJ1-1; 8 positions agree with TRBD1. The material was peripheral blood, obtained 28 days after the second AZD1222 dose. This sequence was found in an adult who received the AZD1222 COVID-19 vaccine. The CDR3 DNA sequence: TGTGCCATCAGTGAGTATACAGGGGGCACTGAAGCTTTCTTT. Translation gives CAISEYTGGTEAFF.